These 5 T cell receptor beta chains share one sample of origin, sequenced in a study of brain T cells in children with intractable seizures. Measured with immunoSEQ multiplex PCR; TCRdb has only the in-frame clones, and not every one. The sample consists of 95,000 to 120,000 clones, roughly 94% of them appearing once. Here the sequenced sample was peripheral blood, taken at surgery. These receptors were obtained from a boy less than two years old with hemimegalencephaly and intractable seizures.

This chain links TRBV7-8 with TRBJ2-7, with D maybe TRBD2 (7 bases). The V gene lost 3 bases and the J gene lost 3 bases, with 30 bases spanning the gap. Germline V lookup: CDR1 SGHVS, CDR2 FQNEAQ. The CDR3 totals 20 residues. CDR3 nucleotides: TGTGCCAGCAGCTTCGCGGGGGCGAGGGTGGGTGCCCTAGTACGCTACGAGCAGTACTTC. It yields the protein CASSFAGARVGALVRYEQYF.

This chain's CDR3 is CASSLQGGAFF. DNA for the CDR3: TGTGCCAGCAGTTTACAAGGGGGAGCTTTCTTT. The chain uses TRBV28 and TRBJ1-1; D is possibly TRBD1 (6 bases). The length of the CDR3 is 11 residues. Trimming removed 2 bases from V and 10 bases from J, with 8 bases in between. The germline V gene has CDR1 MDHEN and CDR2 SYDVKM.

The CDR3 region has the DNA TGTGCCAGTAGTAGGACAGGGGGCGATGAAAAACTGTTTTTT. Translated, it gives CASSRTGGDEKLFF. The V call is TRBV19, the J call TRBJ1-4; the match to TRBD1 covers 11 bases. The CDR3 loop spans 14 amino acids. Germline CDR1 and CDR2: LNHDA and SQIVND (reference sequence). The V gene end was trimmed by 4 bases and the J gene end by 6 bases; junction bases not matched to a gene: 1.

This chain connects TRBV6-5 to TRBJ2-7; TRBD1 matches 9 bases. Germline CDR1 is MNHEY and CDR2 is SVGAGI. V lost 6 bases and J lost 6; bases outside the gene matches: 9. CDR3 length: 14 amino acids. The CDR3 loop is CASRGTGSNSEQYF. The CDR3 region has the DNA TGTGCCAGCAGGGGGACAGGGTCCAATAGCGAGCAGTACTTC.

V gene TRBV5-4 combines with J gene TRBJ2-7, with 7 bases matching TRBD2. V shed 0 bases, J shed 6 bases, and the junction held 9 bases outside the gene matches. Germline CDR1 reads SGHNT; CDR2 reads YYREEE (reference sequence). This CDR3 is 15 amino acids long. The CDR3 sequence: CASSLGGSWEFEQYF. The CDR3 bases are TGTGCCAGCAGCTTGGGCGGGAGTTGGGAGTTCGAGCAGTACTTC.